What follows are 13 T cell receptor beta chains derived from one specimen sequenced in a study of blood T cell dynamics during melanoma immunotherapy. Sequenced by immunoSEQ multiplex PCR; TCRdb stores in-frame clones only, minus some. The profile shows around 16,000 clones, roughly 90% of them singletons. Noted time point: pre-treatment baseline. The sequencing here drew on blood, taken from a patient treated with checkpoint blockade. Receptor source: a human donor with melanoma.

The sample holds one count of this clone. The genes are TRBV7-5 and TRBJ2-3; the D call in the table, TRBD2, was not verified against the DNA. TRBV7-5 is tagged as a pseudogene. The CDR3 extends over 20 amino acids. CDR3 in amino acids: CVRSLGYRSGGAHLSDTQYF. The CDR3 DNA is TGTGTCAGAAGCTTAGGGTACCGTAGCGGGGGGGCCCATTTGTCAGATACGCAGTATTTT.

This clone came up once. The genes are TRBV6-1 and TRBJ2-3; TRBD1 or TRBD2 may be the D gene (6 bases each). Trimming stripped 7 bases from V and 3 bases from J, with 17 bases between. Germline values: CDR1 MNHNS, CDR2 SASEGT. The CDR3 is 15 amino acids. CDR3 sequence (DNA): TGTGCCAGCATCCTGAACTTAGGGGGGACAGATACGCAGTATTTT. Residues: CASILNLGGTDTQYF.

The chain employs TRBV14 and TRBJ1-5; D remains ambiguous. Per the germline V gene, CDR1 is SGHDN and CDR2 is FVKESK. V gave up 4 bases and J gave up 6 bases, with 10 bases separating them. There are 13 residues in the CDR3. CDR3 nucleotides: TGTGCCAGCAGCCTCCAAAACGGTCAGCCCCAGCATTTT. It codes for CASSLQNGQPQHF.

This sequence joins TRBV10-1 and TRBJ2-5; tentatively, D is TRBD1 or TRBD2 (5 bases each). The CDR3 runs to 13 residues. CDR1 is WNHNN and CDR2 is SYGVQD in the germline V gene (reference sequence). The V end was cut by 3 bases, the J end by 5 bases, with 10 bases between. DNA of the CDR3: TGCGCCAGCAGTGACTCCAGGGACGAGACCCAGTACTTC. Its protein is CASSDSRDETQYF.

V gene TRBV28 combines with J gene TRBJ2-7; tentative D call: TRBD1 (5 bases). V dropped 8 bases and J dropped 2 bases, with 13 bases sitting between them. The germline V gene encodes CDR1 MDHEN and CDR2 SYDVKM. The CDR3 is 13 amino acids. CDR3 DNA: TGTGCCAGCGTAGACAGTCAGACCTACGAGCAGTACTTC. Translating gives CASVDSQTYEQYF. Combining the CDR3 with reference TRBV28 and TRBJ2-7 gives the whole variable domain DVKVTQSSRYLVKRTGEKVFLECVQDMDHENMFWYRQDPGLGLRLIYFSYDVKMKEKGDIPEGYSVSREKKERFSLILESASTNQTSMYLCASVDSQTYEQYFGPGTRLTVT.

The rearrangement links TRBV4-2 to TRBJ1-2; D uncertain. CDR1 is LGHNA and CDR2 is YNFKEQ in the germline V gene. CDR3 length: 18 amino acids. Trimming pared 0 bases from V and 4 bases from J, leaving 21 bases between. The CDR3 DNA sequence: TGTGCCAGCAGCCAAGATACCCGCCGGGTCACTAAAGGCTATGGCTACACCTTC. Its protein product is CASSQDTRRVTKGYGYTF.

The chain links TRBV7-2 to TRBJ2-7, with 8 positions matching TRBD1. Germline V gene lookup returns CDR1 SGHTA and CDR2 FQGNSA. Trimming at V came to 4 bases and at J to 3 bases, leaving 5 bases not matched to a gene. There are 14 residues in the CDR3. The DNA of the CDR3 is TGTGCCAGCAGCTCCAGGACAGGGTACTACGAGCAGTACTTC. Amino acids: CASSSRTGYYEQYF.

The chain is built from TRBV7-2 and TRBJ1-5, with a weak D call TRBD1 (5 bases). The V gene's germline CDR1 is SGHTA and CDR2 FQGNSA. Trimming removed 3 bases at V and 4 bases at J, with 19 bases between. The length of the CDR3 is 17 residues. The CDR3: CASSFGERRGPNQPQHF. The CDR3 DNA follows: TGTGCCAGCAGCTTTGGGGAACGGAGGGGCCCTAATCAGCCCCAGCATTTT. Full variable domain (outside the CDR3, taken from reference TRBV7-2 and TRBJ1-5): GAGVSQSPSNKVTEKGKDVELRCDPISGHTALYWYRQSLGQGLEFLIYFQGNSAPDKSGLPSDRFSAERTGGSVSTLTIQRTQQEDSAVYLCASSFGERRGPNQPQHFGDGTRLSIL.

J is TRBJ2-6 and V is TRBV7-7; D gene ambiguous. Germline-derived CDR1 and CDR2 are SSHAT and FNYEAQ (reference sequence). This CDR3 is built from 15 residues. Deletions cut 6 bases from V and 5 bases from J, with 14 bases between. DNA for the CDR3: TGTGCCAGCAGAGTGCCACAAAGTCGGGCCAACGTCCTGACTTTC. Protein: CASRVPQSRANVLTF.

The chain links TRBV7-9 to TRBJ2-1; D is undetermined. CDR1 and CDR2 (germline): SEHNR, FQNEAQ (reference sequence). The CDR3 runs to 13 residues. Deletions cut 5 bases from V and 7 bases from J, with 12 bases between. The chain's CDR3 is CASSPGPSNEQFF. The CDR3 DNA reads TGTGCCAGCAGCCCCGGGCCTTCGAATGAGCAGTTCTTC.

V gene TRBV5-6 combines with J gene TRBJ1-2; 11 bases match TRBD1. The germline V gene has CDR1 SGHDT and CDR2 YYEEEE. This CDR3 is 16 amino acids long. The trim removed 4 bases at V and 4 bases at J, leaving 9 bases unmatched. CDR3 residues: CASSIGQGALGYGYTF. CDR3 coding DNA: TGTGCCAGCAGCATAGGACAGGGGGCGCTTGGCTATGGCTACACCTTC.

This sequence joins TRBV5-1 and TRBJ1-5; D is ambiguous. The V and J ends lost 0 bases and 6 bases respectively, with 10 bases between them. There are 14 residues in the CDR3. CDR1 SGHRS and CDR2 YFSETQ come from the germline V gene. The CDR3, as DNA: TGCGCCAGCAGCTTGGGAGGGTCCGGTCAGCCCCAGCATTTT. Amino acids: CASSLGGSGQPQHF.

The chain has TRBV6-1 and TRBJ1-2; D is unclear. Trimming took 5 bases from V and 0 from J, leaving 4 bases between them. The CDR3 has 12 residues. Germline V gene lookup returns CDR1 MNHNS and CDR2 SASEGT. DNA for the CDR3: TGTGCCAGCAGTAATGCTAACTATGGCTACACCTTC. Its translation: CASSNANYGYTF.